What follows is one T cell receptor beta chain and its context. Its target is not known. This specimen comes from a study of shared clonotypes between healthy human individuals. Findings of the study overall: Among non-shared clonotypes, generation probabilities were lower than among those shared by all four donors.

Some clones are missing from TCRdb's copy, which holds only in-frame ones; the method was immunoSEQ multiplex PCR. Of about 2.3 million clones detected, around 92% appear once; the ten largest clones hold about 0.36%. This CDR3 is built from 16 residues. From germline, CDR1 is LNHDA and CDR2 SQIVND (reference sequence). The J segment lost 4 bases and the V segment lost 4 bases, leaving 8 bases of the junction unmatched. Every contributor of samples was a Caucasian grown-up residing in Nashville, Tennessee. This chain uses TRBV19 with TRBJ2-1; 9 bases fit TRBD1. The origin of this receptor is a man between 18 and 29 years old in good health. Some clones in this sample may be carry-over from other donors' samples. Specimen: naive CD4+ T cells from PBMCs. The subset was: CD45RA+ positively selected. The CDR3 protein is CASSTVGTGNYNEQFF. The CDR3 DNA follows: TGTGCCAGTAGTACCGTCGGGACAGGGAATTACAATGAGCAGTTCTTC.